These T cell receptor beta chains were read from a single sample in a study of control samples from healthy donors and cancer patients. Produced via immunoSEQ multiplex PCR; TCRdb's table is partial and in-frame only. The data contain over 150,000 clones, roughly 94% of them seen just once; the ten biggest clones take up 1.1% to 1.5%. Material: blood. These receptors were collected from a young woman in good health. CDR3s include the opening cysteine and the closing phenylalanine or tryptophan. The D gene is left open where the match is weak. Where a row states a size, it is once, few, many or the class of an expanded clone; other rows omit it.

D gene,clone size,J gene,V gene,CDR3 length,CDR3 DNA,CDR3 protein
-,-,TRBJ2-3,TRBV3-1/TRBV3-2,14,TGTGCCAGCAAAGGGGGGCTTAGCACAGATACGCAGTATTTT,CASKGGLSTDTQYF
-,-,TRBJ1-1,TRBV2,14,TGTGCCAGCAAGAGGGCCTTTATGAACACTGAAGCTTTCTTT,CASKRAFMNTEAFF
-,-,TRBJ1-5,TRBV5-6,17,TGTGCCAGCAGCCTCGGGTGGGGAATCGACGGCAATCAGCCCCAGCATTTT,CASSLGWGIDGNQPQHF
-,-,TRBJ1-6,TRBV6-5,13,TGTGCCAGCGAGACAGACTATAATTCACCCCTCCACTTT,CASETDYNSPLHF
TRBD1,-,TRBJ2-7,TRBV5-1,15,TGCGCCAGCAGCCTGGCGGGACAGGGCATGGGCGAGCAGTACTTC,CASSLAGQGMGEQYF
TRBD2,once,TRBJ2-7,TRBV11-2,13,TGTGCCAGCAGCTTGGGTCAGGGAGGGGAGCAGTACTTC,CASSLGQGGEQYF
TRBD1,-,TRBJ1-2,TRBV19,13,TGTGCCAGTAGTAACAGGGGCACCTATGGCTACACCTTC,CASSNRGTYGYTF
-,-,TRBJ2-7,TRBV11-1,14,TGTGCCAGCAGCTTGATTCCAGAAACCTACGAGCAGTACTTC,CASSLIPETYEQYF
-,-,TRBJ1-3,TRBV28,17,TGTGCCAGCAGTTTGGGGGGGGCAAGTTTTGCTGGAAACACCATATATTTT,CASSLGGASFAGNTIYF
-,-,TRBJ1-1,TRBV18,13,TGTGCCAGCTCCATAGAGCCAGTTGCTGAAGCTTTCTTT,CASSIEPVAEAFF
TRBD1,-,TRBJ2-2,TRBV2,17,TGTGCCAGCATTCCCGCCTCGGGACAGGGGAGAACCGGGGAGCTGTTTTTT,CASIPASGQGRTGELFF
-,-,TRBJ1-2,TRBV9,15,TGTGCCAGCAGCGTAGACCCCTCAGGGGCGGGGGGCTACACCTTC,CASSVDPSGAGGYTF
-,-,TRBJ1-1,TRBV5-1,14,TGCGCCAGCACCCTGACAGACGCGAACACTGAAGCTTTCTTT,CASTLTDANTEAFF
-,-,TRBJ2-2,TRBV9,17,TGTGCCAGCAGTCACACCGCCCCAGGACTAAACACCGGGGAGCTGTTTTTT,CASSHTAPGLNTGELFF
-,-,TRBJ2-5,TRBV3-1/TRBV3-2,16,TGTGCCAGCAGCCGACTAGGGACAGTGAGGCAAGAGACCCAGTACTTC,CASSRLGTVRQETQYF
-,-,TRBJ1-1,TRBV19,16,TGTGCCAGTAGACTCCGGGACGGAGGAACCCGGACTGAAGCTTTCTTT,CASRLRDGGTRTEAFF
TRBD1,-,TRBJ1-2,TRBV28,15,TGTGCCAGCAGTTTACGAACAGGGGTTCGCTATGGCTACACCTTC,CASSLRTGVRYGYTF
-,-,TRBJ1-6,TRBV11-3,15,TGTGCCAGCAGCTTAAGCGGTATTGAGGATCCACCCCTCCACTTT,CASSLSGIEDPPLHF
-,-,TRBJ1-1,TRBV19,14,TGTGCCAGTCAGGGGCTGGGTCAGAACACTGAAGCTTTCTTT,CASQGLGQNTEAFF
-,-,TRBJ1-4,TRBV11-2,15,TGTGCCAGCAGCTTAGCGGGCAGGGATAATGAAAAACTGTTTTTT,CASSLAGRDNEKLFF
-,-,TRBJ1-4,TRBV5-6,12,TGTGCCAGCAGCTTTGGTGGAGAAAAACTGTTTTTT,CASSFGGEKLFF
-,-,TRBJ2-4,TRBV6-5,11,TGTGCCAGCAGTTACCAGAACATTCAGTACTTC,CASSYQNIQYF
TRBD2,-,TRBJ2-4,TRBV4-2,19,TGTGCCAGCAGCCAAGCGCGGTGGGGCGGGGGGGCCGCCAAAAACATTCAGTACTTC,CASSQARWGGGAAKNIQYF
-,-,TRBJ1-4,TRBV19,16,TGTGCCAGCCAAGGAAGATCCCGGGGGACTAATGAAAAACTGTTTTTT,CASQGRSRGTNEKLFF
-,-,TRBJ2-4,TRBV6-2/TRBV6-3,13,TGTGCCAGCAGTTACTCGGCCACAAACATTCAGTACTTC,CASSYSATNIQYF
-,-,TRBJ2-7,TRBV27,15,TGTGCCAGCAGTTTATCTCCGACAGGGAGGTACGAGCAGTACTTC,CASSLSPTGRYEQYF
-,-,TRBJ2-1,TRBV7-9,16,TGTGCCAGCAGCTCGGGCAGCTCCGGGGGATACAATGAGCAGTTCTTC,CASSSGSSGGYNEQFF